Listed here is a single TCR beta chain. What it recognizes is unknown. The sample originates from a study of OX40 agonist ivuxolimab in advanced cancers. Profiling relied on immunoSEQ multiplex PCR, and the TCRdb table lists in-frame clones only, not all of them. Of tens of thousands of clones in the sample, approximately 82% were seen once. Autoimmune disease history or systemic immunosuppression was exclusionary. Overall study findings and caveats: Certain nonresponders additionally had low normalized T-cell clonal expansion.

V was cut by 7 bases and J by 5 bases, with 12 bases left in between. This CDR3 spans 14 amino acids. From germline, CDR1 is WSHSY and CDR2 SAAADI. Sequences were derived from CD4+ or CD8+ T cells sorted from blood, sampled in a trial of the OX40 agonist ivuxolimab. This chain links TRBV10-2 with TRBJ1-6; perhaps TRBD1 as D (5 bases). The sequence came from an adult with an advanced solid tumor such as melanoma, head and neck, liver or kidney cancer. CDR3 protein: CASIATADNSPLHF. The CDR3 nucleotides read TGCGCCAGCATCGCGACAGCCGATAATTCACCCCTCCACTTT.